The 2 T cell receptor beta chains reported below all come from one sample, sequenced in a study of CD8 T cells in ankylosing spondylitis. TCRdb re-called the 5' RACE reads through MiXCR, storing one row per CDR3 protein. The sample contains about 140,000 distinct CDR3 sequences, 7% to 9% of which appear only once. Source material: synovial fluid, either unsorted or a sorted T cell fraction (not recorded which). These receptor sequences come from a male donor with ankylosing spondylitis.

This clonotype was seen more than once but under ten times. The rearrangement joins TRBV29-1 to TRBJ2-2, with a possible D match to TRBD1 (5 bases). The CDR3 sequence is 15 residues long. V dropped 5 bases and J dropped 3 bases, with 16 bases sitting between them. CDR1 is SQVTM, CDR2 ANQGSEA, per germline. The CDR3 here is CSVLLQGVYTGELFF. The CDR3 DNA is TGCAGCGTTCTCTTACAAGGGGTTTACACCGGGGAGCTGTTTTTT.

The CDR3 DNA sequence: TGCAGTGCTAGTTCAGGGAGCCCTTTAGCCTATGGCTACACCTTC. Its translation is CSASSGSPLAYGYTF. The chain has TRBV20-1 and TRBJ1-2; D may be TRBD1 (5 bases). Trimming stripped 3 bases from V and 4 bases from J, with 18 bases between. The CDR3 extends over 15 amino acids. Germline V CDR1 and CDR2: DFQATT, SNEGSKA (reference sequence).